Listed below are T cell receptor beta chains from one sample, sequenced in a study of early T cells in non-severe SARS-CoV-2 infection. TCRdb re-analysed the 5' RACE reads in MiXCR, keeping a single row per CDR3 protein. The sample yields approximately 76,000 distinct CDR3 sequences, 9.5% to 15% seen once. The specimen sequenced was whole blood. The receptors come from an adult who was a healthcare worker with PCR-confirmed SARS-CoV-2 infection or an uninfected control (not recorded which). Each CDR3 is given with its conserved first and last residue. D genes are given only for firm matches. The listing skips clone size in some rows; elsewhere it reads once, few, many or a size class.

V	D	J	size	DNA	CDR3
TRBV4-2	.	TRBJ1-4	many	TGTGCCAGCAGCCAAGTCTTGGCCATCTCAGATGAAAAACTGTTTTTT	CASSQVLAISDEKLFF
TRBV7-9	TRBD1	TRBJ1-2	many	TGTGCCAGCAGCTCCCCAGGGGGCTATGGCTACACCTTC	CASSSPGGYGYTF
TRBV29-1	.	TRBJ2-6	many	TGCAGCGTTGAAAGTTGGGGGGCGCAAGGGGCCAACGTCCTGACTTTC	CSVESWGAQGANVLTF
TRBV29-1	TRBD2	TRBJ2-1	many	TGCAGCGTCACTGTCGGGACTAGCGGGAGTCATAATGAGCAGTTCTTC	CSVTVGTSGSHNEQFF
TRBV27	.	TRBJ2-2	many	TGTGCCAGCAGTTTTCTTGGCGGGGAGCTGTTTTTT	CASSFLGGELFF
TRBV19	.	TRBJ2-7	many	TGTGCCAGTAACCGGGGGCCGAACTACGAGCAGTACTTC	CASNRGPNYEQYF
TRBV11-2	.	TRBJ2-7	many	TGTGCCAGCAGCTTATCTGACTACGAGCAGTACTTC	CASSLSDYEQYF
TRBV27	TRBD1	TRBJ1-1	many	TGTGCCAGCAGTCCTGGGACAGTCCAAGGCACTGAAGCTTTCTTT	CASSPGTVQGTEAFF
TRBV28	.	TRBJ1-1	.	TGTGCCAGCAGTGTCACAGGGAGTGGAGCTTTCTTT	CASSVTGSGAFF
TRBV15	TRBD1	TRBJ1-1	many	TGTGCCACCAGCAGGGACAGGGAATACACTGAAGCTTTCTTT	CATSRDREYTEAFF
TRBV18	TRBD1	TRBJ1-5	few	TGTGCCAGCTCACCACAGACAGGGGTCGATCAGCCCCAGCATTTT	CASSPQTGVDQPQHF
TRBV5-1	TRBD1	TRBJ2-1	.	TGCGCCAGCAGCTTGGTAGCAGGGGGCAACTCCTACAATGAGCAGTTCTTC	CASSLVAGGNSYNEQFF
TRBV20-1	TRBD1	TRBJ2-2	many	TGCAGTGCTCGGCGCGAGGGGGCAACCGGGGAGCTGTTTTTT	CSARREGATGELFF